This T cell receptor beta chain was sequenced during a study of immune heterogeneity within non-small cell lung tumors. This clonotype was counted a few times. In a multiplex PCR, 32 V and 13 J primers amplified TCR beta CDR3. TCRdb processed the multiplex PCR reads anew with MiXCR; each CDR3 protein has one entry. The top ten clones hold more than 3% of a sample with 9,500 to 11,000 distinct CDR3 sequences, under 25% of them seen once. This CDR3 spans 18 amino acids. Losses at the gene ends were 3 bases for V and 6 bases for J; bases not matched to a gene: 11. CDR1 is SGHKS and CDR2 is YYEKEE in the germline V gene (reference sequence). Bulk tumor genomic DNA (approximately 570 ng per sample) served as template. From each primary tumor, several far-apart biopsies were obtained during surgery. The study cohort was described as untreated, and its members had newly diagnosed non-small cell lung cancer. They went on to have curative surgery. Curative-intent surgery was being performed on the donors, who were patients newly diagnosed with non-small cell lung cancer.

Sequencing was done on a sample of lung tumor tissue. The chain uses TRBV5-5 and TRBJ2-2, with 13 bases lining up with TRBD2. The TCR originated in a man aged 55 to 69 with non-small cell lung cancer. The CDR3 sequence is CASSSHGLAGVWAGELFF. CDR3 sequence (DNA): TGTGCCAGCAGCTCCCATGGACTAGCGGGAGTTTGGGCCGGGGAGCTGTTTTTT.